This T cell receptor beta chain was sequenced in a study of blood T cells in healthy people across ages. Study outcomes and limitations: Changes seen in expanded clonotypes were possibly confounded by donor CMV status left unknown.

Alongside a J-beta primer mix, a sample-barcoded 5' primer served in a second PCR lasting roughly 6 to 12 cycles. TCRdb ran MiXCR on the 5' RACE reads and lists one entry per CDR3 protein. The top ten hold 11% of the sample, which has approximately 1.5 million distinct CDR3 sequences, about 31% seen once. This clonotype was seen ten or more times. Antigen specificity is unknown. The receptor comes from a woman in her 30s in good health. The sequencing sample was made of blood.

CDR3 nucleotides: TGCGCCAGCAGCCCAGTCGGTAGCAACACAGATACGCAGTATTTT. Translated, it gives CASSPVGSNTDTQYF. The chain couples TRBV4-1 to TRBJ2-3; D is uncertain. Per germline, CDR1 MGHRA and CDR2 YSYEKL. The CDR3 loop spans 15 amino acids. V was cut by 4 bases and J by 2 bases, with 13 bases left in between.